The rows below give T cell receptor beta chains drawn from one sample of a study of blood T cell repertoires in COVID-19. The assay was immunoSEQ multiplex PCR, and TCRdb's table has in-frame clones only and misses some. Of about 83,000 clones listed, approximately 85% are singletons. Sequencing was performed on peripheral blood. The receptors derive from a human donor in a cohort sampled during active COVID-19. Each CDR3 is given with its conserved first and last residue. The D gene is left open where the match is weak. Clone size appears in some rows only: once, few, many, or a class for an expanded clone.

clone size	V gene	CDR3 length	J gene	D gene	CDR3 DNA	CDR3 protein
.	TRBV5-5	16	TRBJ1-5	.	TGTGCCAGCAGCTTGGCCGGGGGGGCCGGCAATCAGCCCCAGCATTTT	CASSLAGGAGNQPQHF
.	TRBV6-5	13	TRBJ2-3	TRBD2	TGTGCCGGGCGGGCGGGGGAAGGAGATACGCAGTATTTT	CAGRAGEGDTQYF
.	TRBV18	15	TRBJ1-5	TRBD1	TGTGCCAGCTCAAATAATCAGGGGGTAGATCAGCCCCAGCATTTT	CASSNNQGVDQPQHF
.	TRBV7-7	15	TRBJ2-1	TRBD1	TGTGCTAGCAGCTTAGGGACAGGGGGCATCGGGGAGCAGTTCTTC	CASSLGTGGIGEQFF
once	TRBV24-1	13	TRBJ2-1	TRBD1	TGTGCCACCAGCTCAGGGGGCATGGGTGAGCAGTTCTTC	CATSSGGMGEQFF
.	TRBV3-1/TRBV3-2	13	TRBJ2-7	.	TGTGCCAGCAGCCAATTAGAGTTCTACGAGCAGTACTTC	CASSQLEFYEQYF
.	TRBV2	14	TRBJ1-2	TRBD1	TGTGCCAGCAGTTCCGGGACAGGGTACTATGGCTACACCTTC	CASSSGTGYYGYTF
.	TRBV6-5	15	TRBJ1-6	TRBD1	TGTGCCAGCAGTACTACTAGACAGGGAAATTCACCCCTCCACTTT	CASSTTRQGNSPLHF
.	TRBV9	14	TRBJ2-7	.	TGTGCCAGCAGCGGAAGGGAGAGCGTTGGGGAGCAGTACTTC	CASSGRESVGEQYF
.	TRBV5-5	13	TRBJ1-5	.	TGTGCCAGCAGCTTGCTAACCAATCAGCCCCAGCATTTT	CASSLLTNQPQHF
.	TRBV20-1	16	TRBJ2-1	TRBD2	TGCAGTGCTAGTCGGGCTAGCGGGGGTACTTACAATGAGCAGTTCTTC	CSASRASGGTYNEQFF
.	TRBV9	19	TRBJ2-3	.	TGTGCCAGCAGCGTAGAAGATGTTGGCCGGGCGGGATCCACAGATACGCAGTATTTT	CASSVEDVGRAGSTDTQYF
once	TRBV18	14	TRBJ2-1	.	TGTGCCAGCTCACCAAGTACGCGCGCGGTTGAGCAGTTCTTC	CASSPSTRAVEQFF
.	TRBV5-5	14	TRBJ1-3	.	TGTGCCAGCAGCTTGGAAGGGGTTGGAAACACCATATATTTT	CASSLEGVGNTIYF
.	TRBV7-3	14	TRBJ2-7	.	TGTGCCAGCAGCCCAAATGCAGCGTCCTACGAGCAGTACTTC	CASSPNAASYEQYF
.	TRBV9	14	TRBJ1-6	.	TGTGCCAGCAGCGCGCAGGGTAGTGGTTCACCCCTCCACTTT	CASSAQGSGSPLHF
.	TRBV4-1	18	TRBJ2-1	TRBD2	TGCGCCAGCAGCCAAGGAGGGAGCGGGAGGGCCAGATACAATGAGCAGTTCTTC	CASSQGGSGRARYNEQFF
.	TRBV28	17	TRBJ1-6	.	TGTGCCAGCAGTTTGTTGGACCAGGGTGTTTATAATTCACCCCTCCACTTT	CASSLLDQGVYNSPLHF
.	TRBV28	15	TRBJ1-1	.	TGTGCCAGCAGCAATACCAGGGCCGAGAGGACTGAAGCTTTCTTT	CASSNTRAERTEAFF
.	TRBV3-1/TRBV3-2	14	TRBJ2-5	.	TGTGCCAGCGGGTTGGAGGGGATCCAAGAGACCCAGTACTTC	CASGLEGIQETQYF
.	TRBV10-3	14	TRBJ1-2	TRBD1	TGTGCCATCAGTGAATACGGACAGGGCGGTGGCTACACCTTC	CAISEYGQGGGYTF
.	TRBV7-2	14	TRBJ2-7	TRBD1	TGTGCCAGCAGCCGGACAGGGGCCTCCTACGAGCAGTACTTC	CASSRTGASYEQYF
.	TRBV6-5	15	TRBJ1-1	.	TGTGCCAGCAGTTGGAACTGGAGGCGGAACACTGAAGCTTTCTTT	CASSWNWRRNTEAFF
.	TRBV12-5	15	TRBJ2-3	.	TGTGCTAGTGGTTCCCCCAGGGGCGGCACAGATACGCAGTATTTT	CASGSPRGGTDTQYF
.	TRBV1	16	TRBJ1-5	.	TGCACCAGCAGCCAAAAACAGGTCGCGAGCAATCAGCCCCAGCATTTT	CTSSQKQVASNQPQHF
once	TRBV2	15	TRBJ2-2	TRBD2	TGTGCCAGCAAAGGCGGGGGGGCCGTTTCCGGGGAGCTGTTTTTT	CASKGGGAVSGELFF
.	TRBV11-2	14	TRBJ2-3	TRBD2	TGTGCCAGCAACATCCCTATAGCGGGAGGCACGCAGTATTTT	CASNIPIAGGTQYF
.	TRBV5-8	13	TRBJ2-7	.	TGTGCCAGCGCGGTTTGGAGCTCCTACGAGCAGTACTTC	CASAVWSSYEQYF
.	TRBV9	13	TRBJ1-1	.	TGTGCCAGCAGCGTAGATCAGGCCACTGAAGCTTTCTTT	CASSVDQATEAFF
.	TRBV10-3	16	TRBJ1-5	.	TGTGCCATCAGTGAGTCGGCTCCAGGGAGCAATCAGCCCCAGCATTTT	CAISESAPGSNQPQHF
.	TRBV5-1	15	TRBJ2-3	TRBD2	TGCGCCAGCAGCAGTCTAGCGGGAGGTGCAGATACGCAGTATTTT	CASSSLAGGADTQYF
.	TRBV12-3/TRBV12-4	13	TRBJ2-2	.	TGTGCCAGCAGTCCCAGGGACTCCGGGGAGCTGTTTTTT	CASSPRDSGELFF
.	TRBV6-5	15	TRBJ2-7	.	TGTGCCAGCAGCATAGACCGGGTCCCCTCCTACGAGCAGTACTTC	CASSIDRVPSYEQYF
.	TRBV5-1	13	TRBJ2-5	TRBD2	TGCGCCAGCAGCTTAAGCGGGGGGGAGTCCCAGTACTTC	CASSLSGGESQYF
.	TRBV3-1/TRBV3-2	15	TRBJ1-2	TRBD1	TGTGCCAGCAGCCATAGAGACAGGGGTCCTATGGGCTACACCTTC	CASSHRDRGPMGYTF
.	TRBV6-8	14	TRBJ2-7	TRBD2	TGTGCGAGCCTAATAACTAGCGGGATATTCGAGCAGTACTTC	CASLITSGIFEQYF
once	TRBV7-8	16	TRBJ1-6	TRBD1	TGTGCCAGCAGCTTCCTCGACAGGGGAGTGAATTCACCCCTCCACTTT	CASSFLDRGVNSPLHF
.	TRBV18	15	TRBJ1-1	.	TGTGCCAGCTCACTGAGAAGAGAGGGAAACACTGAAGCTTTCTTT	CASSLRREGNTEAFF
.	TRBV6-5	13	TRBJ2-3	.	TGTGCCAGCAGTATAGGCGACAAGGATACGCAGTATTTT	CASSIGDKDTQYF
.	TRBV5-1	14	TRBJ2-5	.	TGCGCCAGCAGCTTGGATAGCGACCAAGAGACCCAGTACTTC	CASSLDSDQETQYF
.	TRBV6-5	15	TRBJ1-6	TRBD1	TGTGCCAGCAGCGAGATGGGACAGGGGTTAACACCCCTCCACTTT	CASSEMGQGLTPLHF
.	TRBV6-2/TRBV6-3	13	TRBJ1-1	.	TGTGCCAGCAGCAGCAGGGTAATCGCTGAAGCTTTCTTT	CASSSRVIAEAFF
.	TRBV6-5	15	TRBJ1-2	TRBD1	TGTGCCAGCAGTTACTCTGCGACAGGGACCTATGGCTACACCTTC	CASSYSATGTYGYTF
.	TRBV7-8	15	TRBJ2-7	.	TGTGCCAGCAGCTTACCCCCAGGGACATTATACGAGCAGTACTTC	CASSLPPGTLYEQYF
.	TRBV3-1/TRBV3-2	18	TRBJ2-6	.	TGTGCCAGCAGCCAAGAGACTAACCGTCCCTCTGGGGCCAACGTCCTGACTTTC	CASSQETNRPSGANVLTF
.	TRBV27	14	TRBJ1-1	TRBD1	TGTGCCAGCAGGATCCAACAGGGGCATTCTGAAGCTTTCTTT	CASRIQQGHSEAFF
.	TRBV7-2	14	TRBJ2-5	.	TGTGCCAGCAGCCCAGGGCGGAGCCAAGAGACCCAGTACTTC	CASSPGRSQETQYF
.	TRBV7-9	15	TRBJ2-3	.	TGTGCCAGCAGCCTAGTACAGGCAGGCACAGATACGCAGTATTTT	CASSLVQAGTDTQYF